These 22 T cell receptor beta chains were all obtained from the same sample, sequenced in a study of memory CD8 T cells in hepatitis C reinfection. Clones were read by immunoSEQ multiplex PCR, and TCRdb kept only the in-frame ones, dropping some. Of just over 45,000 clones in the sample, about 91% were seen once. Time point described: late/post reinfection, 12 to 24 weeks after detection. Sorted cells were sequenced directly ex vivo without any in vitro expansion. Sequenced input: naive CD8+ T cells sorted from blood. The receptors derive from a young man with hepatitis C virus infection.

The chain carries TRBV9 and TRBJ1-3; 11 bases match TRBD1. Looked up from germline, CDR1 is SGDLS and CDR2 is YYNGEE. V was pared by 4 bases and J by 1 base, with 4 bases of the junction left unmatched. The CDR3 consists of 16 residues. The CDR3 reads CASSLGQGASGNTIYF. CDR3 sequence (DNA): TGTGCCAGCAGCCTAGGACAGGGGGCTTCTGGAAACACCATATATTTT.

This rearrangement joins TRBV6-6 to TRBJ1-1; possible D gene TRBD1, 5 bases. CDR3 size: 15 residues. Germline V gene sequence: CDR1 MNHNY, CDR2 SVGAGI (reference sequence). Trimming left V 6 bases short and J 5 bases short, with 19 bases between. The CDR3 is CASSALGGVLTEAFF. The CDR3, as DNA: TGTGCCAGCAGCGCCTTAGGAGGGGTTTTGACTGAAGCTTTCTTT.

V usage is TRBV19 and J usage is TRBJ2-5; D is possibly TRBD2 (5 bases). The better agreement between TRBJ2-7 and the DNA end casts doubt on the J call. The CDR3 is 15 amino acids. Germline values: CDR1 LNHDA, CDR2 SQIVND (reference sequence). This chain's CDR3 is CASSTGRGPGYEQYF. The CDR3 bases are TGTGCCAGTAGTACGGGGAGAGGGCCGGGGTACGAGCAGTACTTC.

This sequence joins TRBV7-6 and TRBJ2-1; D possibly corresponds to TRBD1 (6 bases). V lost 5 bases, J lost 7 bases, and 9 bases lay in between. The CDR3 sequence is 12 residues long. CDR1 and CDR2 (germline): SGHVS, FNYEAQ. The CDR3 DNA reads TGTGCCAGCAGCCCTCAGGGGAATGAGCAGTTCTTC. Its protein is CASSPQGNEQFF. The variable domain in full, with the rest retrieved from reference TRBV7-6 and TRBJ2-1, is GAGVSQSPRYKVTKRGQDVALRCDPISGHVSLYWYRQALGQGPEFLTYFNYEAQQDKSGLPNDRFSAERPEGSISTLTIQRTEQRDSAMYRCASSPQGNEQFFGPGTRLTVL.

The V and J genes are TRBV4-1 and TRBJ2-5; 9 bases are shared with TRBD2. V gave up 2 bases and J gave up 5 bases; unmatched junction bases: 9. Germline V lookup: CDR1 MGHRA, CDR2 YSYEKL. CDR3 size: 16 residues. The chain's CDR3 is CASSQYWREGPETQYF. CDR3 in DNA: TGCGCCAGCAGCCAATACTGGCGGGAGGGCCCCGAGACCCAGTACTTC.

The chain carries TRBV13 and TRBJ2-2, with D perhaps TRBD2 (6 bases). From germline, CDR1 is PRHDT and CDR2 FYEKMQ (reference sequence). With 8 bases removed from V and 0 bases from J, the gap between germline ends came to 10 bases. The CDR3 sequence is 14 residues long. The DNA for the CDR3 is TGTGCCAGCGCGGGGACTCCGAACACCGGGGAGCTGTTTTTT. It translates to CASAGTPNTGELFF.

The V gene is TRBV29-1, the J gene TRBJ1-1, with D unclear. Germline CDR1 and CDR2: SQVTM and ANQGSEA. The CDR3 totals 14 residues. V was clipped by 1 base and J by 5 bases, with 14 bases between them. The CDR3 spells CSVEGASRETEAFF. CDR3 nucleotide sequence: TGCAGCGTTGAAGGGGCGTCGAGAGAAACTGAAGCTTTCTTT.

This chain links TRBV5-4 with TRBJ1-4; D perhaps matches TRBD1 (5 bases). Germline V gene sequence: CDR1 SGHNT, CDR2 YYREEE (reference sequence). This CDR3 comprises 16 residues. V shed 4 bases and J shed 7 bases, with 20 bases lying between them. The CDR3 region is CASSLGGSGGVEKLFF. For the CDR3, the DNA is TGTGCCAGCAGCCTCGGGGGGTCCGGAGGAGTTGAAAAACTGTTTTTT.

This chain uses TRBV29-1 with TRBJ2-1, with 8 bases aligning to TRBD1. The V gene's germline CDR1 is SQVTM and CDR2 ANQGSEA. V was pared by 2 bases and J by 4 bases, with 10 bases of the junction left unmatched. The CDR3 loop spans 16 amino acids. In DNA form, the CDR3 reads TGCAGCGTTGAAACACCCGACAGGGGAGCGTACAATGAGCAGTTCTTC. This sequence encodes CSVETPDRGAYNEQFF.

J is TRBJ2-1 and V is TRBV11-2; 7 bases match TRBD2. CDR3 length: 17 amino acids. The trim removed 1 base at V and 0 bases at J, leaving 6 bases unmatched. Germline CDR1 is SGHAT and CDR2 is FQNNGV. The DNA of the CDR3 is TGTGCCAGCAGCTTAGTTGGGGGGGTGAGCTCCTACAATGAGCAGTTCTTC. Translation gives CASSLVGGVSSYNEQFF.

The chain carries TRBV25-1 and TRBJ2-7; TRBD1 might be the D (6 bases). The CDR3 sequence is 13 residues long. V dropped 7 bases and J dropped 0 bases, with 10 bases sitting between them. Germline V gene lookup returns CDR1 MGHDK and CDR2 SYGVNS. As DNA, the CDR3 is TGTGCCAGCACCGGGACATTCTCCTACGAGCAGTACTTC. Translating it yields CASTGTFSYEQYF.

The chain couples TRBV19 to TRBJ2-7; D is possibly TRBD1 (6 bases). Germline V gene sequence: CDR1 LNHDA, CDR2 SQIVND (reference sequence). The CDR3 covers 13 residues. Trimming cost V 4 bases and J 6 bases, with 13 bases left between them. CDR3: CASSTSSGVEQYF. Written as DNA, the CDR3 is TGTGCCAGTAGTACCTCGTCAGGGGTCGAGCAGTACTTC.

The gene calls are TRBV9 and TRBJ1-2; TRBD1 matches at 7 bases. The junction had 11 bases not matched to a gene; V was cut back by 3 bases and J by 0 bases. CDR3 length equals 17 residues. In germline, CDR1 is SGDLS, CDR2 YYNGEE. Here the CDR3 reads CASSGEQGTVANYGYTF. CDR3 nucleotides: TGTGCCAGCAGCGGAGAACAGGGGACCGTAGCTAACTATGGCTACACCTTC.

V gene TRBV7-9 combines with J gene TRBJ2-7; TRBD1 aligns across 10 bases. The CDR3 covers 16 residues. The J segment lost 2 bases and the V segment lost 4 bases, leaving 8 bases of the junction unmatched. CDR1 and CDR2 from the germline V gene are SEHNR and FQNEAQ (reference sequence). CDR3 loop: CASSSLAGTGAYEQYF. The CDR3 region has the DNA TGTGCCAGCAGCTCCCTCGCTGGGACAGGGGCCTACGAGCAGTACTTC.

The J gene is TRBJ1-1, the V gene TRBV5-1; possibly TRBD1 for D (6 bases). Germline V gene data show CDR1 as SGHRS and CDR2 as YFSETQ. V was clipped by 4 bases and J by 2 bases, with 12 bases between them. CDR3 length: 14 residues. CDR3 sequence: CASSLLQGNTEAFF. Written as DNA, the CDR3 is TGCGCCAGCAGCCTTTTACAGGGAAACACTGAAGCTTTCTTT.

The CDR3 is CASSLVQGLSSYEQYF. For the CDR3, the DNA is TGTGCCAGCAGCTTGGTTCAGGGCCTAAGCTCCTACGAGCAGTACTTC. This chain links TRBV5-6 with TRBJ2-7; maybe TRBD1 (5 bases). The ends were cut back, 0 bases at V and 0 bases at J, with 13 bases in the middle. CDR1 SGHDT and CDR2 YYEEEE come from the germline V gene. The CDR3 runs to 16 residues.

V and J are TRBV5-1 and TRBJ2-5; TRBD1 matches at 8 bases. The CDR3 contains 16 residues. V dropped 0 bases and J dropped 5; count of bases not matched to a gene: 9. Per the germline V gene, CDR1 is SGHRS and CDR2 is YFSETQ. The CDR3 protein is CASSLGTGPPRETQYF. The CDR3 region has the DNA TGCGCCAGCAGCTTGGGGACAGGGCCTCCCCGGGAGACCCAGTACTTC.

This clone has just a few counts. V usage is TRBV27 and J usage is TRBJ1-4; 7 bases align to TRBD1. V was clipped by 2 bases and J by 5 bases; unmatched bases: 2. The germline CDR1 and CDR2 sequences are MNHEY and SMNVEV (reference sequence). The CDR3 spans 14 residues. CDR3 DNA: TGTGCCAGCAGTTTACTGGGACAGAATGAAAAACTGTTTTTT. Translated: CASSLLGQNEKLFF.

In DNA, the CDR3 is TGCAGCGTTGAAGTACCCAGCAGGGGGCAGTACGAGCAGTACTTC. The encoded protein is CSVEVPSRGQYEQYF. This chain joins TRBV29-1 and TRBJ2-7; 8 bases agree with TRBD1. The junction had 9 bases not matched to a gene; V was cut back by 1 base and J by 4 bases. Germline loops: CDR1 SQVTM, CDR2 ANQGSEA. The CDR3 runs to 15 residues.

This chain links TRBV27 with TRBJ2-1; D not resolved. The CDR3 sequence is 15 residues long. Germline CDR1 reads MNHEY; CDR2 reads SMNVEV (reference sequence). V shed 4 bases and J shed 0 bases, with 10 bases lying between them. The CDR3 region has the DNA TGTGCCAGCAGTTCCGCCTCGAGCTCCTACAATGAGCAGTTCTTC. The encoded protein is CASSSASSSYNEQFF.

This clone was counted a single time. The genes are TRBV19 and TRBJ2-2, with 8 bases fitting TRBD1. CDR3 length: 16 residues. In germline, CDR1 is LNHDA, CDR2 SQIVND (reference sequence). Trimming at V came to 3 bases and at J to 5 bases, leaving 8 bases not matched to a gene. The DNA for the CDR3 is TGTGCCAGTAGTATTGGACAGGGTTTGAGAACCGGGGAGCTGTTTTTT. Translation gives CASSIGQGLRTGELFF.

The DNA for the CDR3 is TGTGCCAGCACCGGGACTAGCGTCTACAATGAGCAGTTCTTC. This gives the protein CASTGTSVYNEQFF. The chain uses TRBV28 and TRBJ2-1, with 10 nucleotides matching TRBD2. CDR3 size: 14 residues. Trimming removed 7 bases from V and 3 bases from J; junction bases left unmatched: 3. Germline V gene lookup returns CDR1 MDHEN and CDR2 SYDVKM.